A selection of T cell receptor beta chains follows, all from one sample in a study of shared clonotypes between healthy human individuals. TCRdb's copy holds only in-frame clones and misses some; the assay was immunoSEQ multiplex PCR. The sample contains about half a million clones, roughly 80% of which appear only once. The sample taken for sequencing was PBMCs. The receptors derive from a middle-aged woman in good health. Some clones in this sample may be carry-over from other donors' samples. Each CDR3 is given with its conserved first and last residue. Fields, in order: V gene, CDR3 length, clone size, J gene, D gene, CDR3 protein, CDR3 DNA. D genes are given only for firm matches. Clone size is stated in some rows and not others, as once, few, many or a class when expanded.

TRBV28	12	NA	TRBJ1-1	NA	CASSTGPADAFF	TGTGCCAGCTCTACCGGGCCCGCGGATGCTTTCTTT
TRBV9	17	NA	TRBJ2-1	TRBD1	CASSVGRGTGDNNEQFF	TGTGCCAGCAGCGTAGGTCGTGGGACAGGGGACAACAATGAGCAGTTCTTC
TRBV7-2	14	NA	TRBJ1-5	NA	CASSLGQPNQPQHF	TGTGCCAGCAGCCTCGGACAGCCAAATCAGCCCCAGCATTTT
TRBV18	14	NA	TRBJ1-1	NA	CASSPRGANTEAFF	TGTGCCAGCTCACCCAGGGGAGCCAACACTGAAGCTTTCTTT
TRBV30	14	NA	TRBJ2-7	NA	CAWSIGDLSYEQYF	TGTGCCTGGAGTATTGGGGACCTCTCCTACGAGCAGTACTTC
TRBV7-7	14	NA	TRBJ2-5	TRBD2	CASSSGLVQETQYF	TGTGCTAGCAGCTCGGGACTAGTCCAAGAGACCCAGTACTTC
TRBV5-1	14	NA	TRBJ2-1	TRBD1	CASSVQGQGNEQFF	TGCGCCAGCAGCGTCCAGGGACAGGGTAATGAGCAGTTCTTC
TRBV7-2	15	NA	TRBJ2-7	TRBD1	CASSNRQGGNYEQYF	TGTGCCAGCAGCAACCGACAGGGGGGGAATTACGAGCAGTACTTC
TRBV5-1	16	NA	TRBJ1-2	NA	CASSLNELGYLYGYTF	TGCGCCAGCAGCTTGAACGAGCTAGGGTATCTCTATGGCTACACCTTC
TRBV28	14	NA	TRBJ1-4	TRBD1	CASRRTGKNEKLFF	TGTGCCAGCAGACGGACAGGCAAAAATGAAAAACTGTTTTTT
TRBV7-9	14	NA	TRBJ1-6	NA	CASSLVMGNSPLHF	TGTGCCAGCAGCTTAGTGATGGGGAATTCACCCCTCCACTTT
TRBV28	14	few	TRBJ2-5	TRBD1	CASSSQGAGETQYF	TGTGCCAGCAGTTCCCAGGGGGCTGGGGAGACCCAGTACTTC
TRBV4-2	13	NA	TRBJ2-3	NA	CASSQVSTDTQYF	TGTGCCAGCAGCCAAGTATCCACAGATACGCAGTATTTT
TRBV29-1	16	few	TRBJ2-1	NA	CSVPNPRAPSYNEQFF	TGCAGCGTCCCCAACCCCCGGGCTCCTTCCTACAATGAGCAGTTCTTC
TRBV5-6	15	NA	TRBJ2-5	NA	CASSLEQGPGETQYF	TGTGCCAGCAGCTTGGAGCAGGGCCCGGGGGAGACCCAGTACTTC
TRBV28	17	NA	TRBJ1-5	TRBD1	CASSPRGGVISNQPQHF	TGTGCCAGCAGTCCCAGGGGGGGAGTAATAAGCAATCAGCCCCAGCATTTT
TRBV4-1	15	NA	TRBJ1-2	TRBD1	CASSRLAGTGNGYTF	TGCGCCAGCAGCCGACTCGCCGGGACAGGGAACGGCTACACCTTC
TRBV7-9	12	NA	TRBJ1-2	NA	CASSLEGYGYTF	TGTGCCAGCAGCTTAGAAGGGTACGGCTACACCTTC
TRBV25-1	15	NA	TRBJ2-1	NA	CASSEDGLDYNEQFF	TGTGCCAGCAGTGAAGACGGACTGGACTACAATGAGCAGTTCTTC
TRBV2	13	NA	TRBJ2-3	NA	CASSGGVTDTQYF	TGTGCCAGCAGTGGGGGGGTCACAGATACGCAGTATTTT
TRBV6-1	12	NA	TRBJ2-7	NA	CASSDGFYEQYF	TGTGCCAGCAGTGACGGTTTTTACGAGCAGTACTTC
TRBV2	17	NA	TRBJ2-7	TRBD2	CASSRSGTSGNSYEQYF	TGTGCCAGCAGCAGATCAGGGACTAGCGGGAACTCCTACGAGCAGTACTTC
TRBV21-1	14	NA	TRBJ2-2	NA	CASSYKPSTGELFF	TGTGCCAGCAGCTACAAACCTAGCACCGGGGAGCTGTTTTTT
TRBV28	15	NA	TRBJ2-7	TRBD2	CASSFGLAGVGEQYF	TGTGCCAGCAGTTTTGGACTAGCGGGAGTGGGGGAGCAGTACTTC
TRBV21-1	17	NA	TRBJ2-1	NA	CASSKTGTGNPYNEQFF	TGTGCCAGCAGCAAAACCGGGACAGGTAACCCCTACAATGAGCAGTTCTTC
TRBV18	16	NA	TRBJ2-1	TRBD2	CASSATGGASYNEQFF	TGTGCCAGCTCCGCAACCGGGGGGGCCTCCTACAATGAGCAGTTCTTC
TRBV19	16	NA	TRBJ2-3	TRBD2	CASSIPIAGGSDTQYF	TGTGCCAGTAGTATTCCCATAGCGGGAGGTTCAGATACGCAGTATTTT
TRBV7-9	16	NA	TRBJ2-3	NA	CASSSYRGDLWDTQYF	TGTGCCAGCAGCTCCTATCGGGGCGACCTCTGGGATACGCAGTATTTT
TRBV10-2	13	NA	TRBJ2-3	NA	CASSEGVSDTQYF	TGCGCCAGCAGTGAGGGGGTTTCAGATACGCAGTATTTT
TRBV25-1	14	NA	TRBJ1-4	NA	CASPLRYGNEKLFF	TGTGCCAGCCCTCTCAGGTACGGTAATGAAAAACTGTTTTTT
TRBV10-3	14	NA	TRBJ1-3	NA	CAIRRQISGNTIYF	TGTGCCATCAGGAGACAGATCTCTGGAAACACCATATATTTT
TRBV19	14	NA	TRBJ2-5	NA	CASSMGFGEETQYF	TGTGCCAGTAGTATGGGTTTTGGGGAAGAGACCCAGTACTTC
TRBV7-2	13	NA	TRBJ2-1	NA	CASSLAVYNEQFF	TGTGCCAGCAGCTTAGCGGTTTACAATGAGCAGTTCTTC
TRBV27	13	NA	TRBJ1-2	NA	CASSLNGGYGYTF	TGTGCCAGCAGTTTAAATGGGGGATATGGCTACACCTTC
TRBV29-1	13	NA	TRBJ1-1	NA	CSAGGHMNTEAFF	TGCAGCGCCGGGGGGCACATGAACACTGAAGCTTTCTTT
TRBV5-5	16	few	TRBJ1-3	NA	CASSWGTRASGNTIYF	TGTGCCAGCAGCTGGGGGACAAGGGCCTCTGGAAACACCATATATTTT
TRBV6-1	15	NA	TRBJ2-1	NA	CASSSDREIPGEQFF	TGTGCCAGCAGCTCTGACAGAGAGATTCCCGGTGAGCAGTTCTTC
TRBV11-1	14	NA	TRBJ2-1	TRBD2	CASSLRLAGGRQFF	TGTGCCAGCAGCTTAAGACTAGCGGGAGGGCGACAGTTCTTC
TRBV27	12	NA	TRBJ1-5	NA	CASSFRDQPQHF	TGTGCCAGCAGTTTCCGCGATCAGCCCCAGCATTTT
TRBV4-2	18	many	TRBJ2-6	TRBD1	CASSVPGQLSSGANVLTF	TGTGCCAGCAGCGTACCGGGACAGCTTTCCTCTGGGGCCAACGTCCTGACTTTC
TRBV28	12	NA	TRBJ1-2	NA	CASSLFDVGYTF	TGTGCCAGCAGTTTATTCGACGTCGGCTACACCTTC
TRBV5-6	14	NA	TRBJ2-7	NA	CASSRGYMGYEQYF	TGTGCCAGCAGCCGGGGATATATGGGTTACGAGCAGTACTTC
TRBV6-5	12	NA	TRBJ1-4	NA	CASAGGFEKLFF	TGTGCCAGCGCCGGAGGTTTTGAAAAACTGTTTTTT
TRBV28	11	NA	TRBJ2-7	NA	CASSLNYEQYF	TGTGCCAGCAGTTTGAACTACGAGCAGTACTTC
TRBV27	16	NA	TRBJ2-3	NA	CASSPRLGPITDTQYF	TGTGCCAGCAGTCCCCGACTAGGGCCCATCACAGATACGCAGTATTTT
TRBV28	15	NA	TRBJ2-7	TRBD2	CASSFPGSGRNEQYF	TGTGCCAGCAGTTTTCCAGGTAGCGGGAGAAACGAGCAGTACTTC